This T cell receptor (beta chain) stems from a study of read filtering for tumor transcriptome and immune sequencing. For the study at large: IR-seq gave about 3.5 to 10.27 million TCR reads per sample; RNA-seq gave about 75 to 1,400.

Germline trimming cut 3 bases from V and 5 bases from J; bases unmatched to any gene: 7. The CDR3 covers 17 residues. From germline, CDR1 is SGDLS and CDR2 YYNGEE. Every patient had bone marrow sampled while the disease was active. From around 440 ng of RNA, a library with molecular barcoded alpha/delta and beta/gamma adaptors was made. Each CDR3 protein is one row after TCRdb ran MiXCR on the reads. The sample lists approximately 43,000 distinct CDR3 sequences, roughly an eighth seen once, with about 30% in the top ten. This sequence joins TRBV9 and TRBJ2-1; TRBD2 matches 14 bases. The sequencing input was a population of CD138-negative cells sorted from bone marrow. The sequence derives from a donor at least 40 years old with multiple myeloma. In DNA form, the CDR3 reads TGTGCCAGCAGCGCCCAGACTAGCGGGAGGGCAAACAATGAGCAGTTCTTC. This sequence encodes CASSAQTSGRANNEQFF. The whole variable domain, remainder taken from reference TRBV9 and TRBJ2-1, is DSGVTQTPKHLITATGQRVTLRCSPRSGDLSVYWYQQSLDQGLQFLIQYYNGEERAKGNILERFSAQQFPDLHSELNLSSLELGDSALYFCASSAQTSGRANNEQFFGPGTRLTVL.